This is a list of T cell receptor beta chains from one sample in a study of blood T cell repertoires in COVID-19. The assay was immunoSEQ multiplex PCR, and TCRdb's table has in-frame clones only and misses some. The sample has about 250,000 clones, about 90% seen once. Material for sequencing was peripheral blood. These receptors were obtained from a woman between 55 and 75 years old with COVID-19, enrolled during active disease. The CDR3 runs from the conserved cysteine through the conserved F or W. A D gene is named only where the DNA matches it firmly. The listing skips clone size in some rows; elsewhere it reads once, few, many or a size class.

TRBV14	NA	TRBJ2-7	NA	CASSQDRIAHISYEQYF	TGTGCCAGCAGCCAAGATCGAATCGCGCATATATCCTACGAGCAGTACTTC
TRBV6-5	few	TRBJ1-3	NA	CASSYAGGTGNTIYF	TGTGCCAGCAGTTACGCCGGGGGAACTGGAAACACCATATATTTT
TRBV3-1/TRBV3-2	NA	TRBJ1-1	TRBD1	CASSRTGGTEAFF	TGTGCCAGCAGTCGGACAGGGGGGACTGAAGCTTTCTTT
TRBV5-6	NA	TRBJ1-2	NA	CASSLDTGSKTHYGYTF	TGTGCCAGCAGCTTGGACACGGGGTCCAAGACCCACTATGGCTACACCTTC
TRBV5-6	NA	TRBJ2-7	NA	CASSLMNGARGSYEQYF	TGTGCCAGCAGCCTGATGAATGGGGCCCGCGGCTCCTACGAGCAGTACTTC
TRBV6-5	NA	TRBJ1-5	TRBD1	CASSWDRDGSQPQHF	TGTGCCAGCAGTTGGGACAGGGACGGGAGCCAGCCCCAGCATTTT
TRBV9	NA	TRBJ1-2	NA	CASSVQGQGYGYTF	TGTGCCAGCAGCGTTCAGGGGCAAGGCTATGGCTACACCTTC
TRBV10-2	NA	TRBJ1-1	TRBD1	CASRTGTVNTEAFF	TGCGCCAGCAGGACTGGGACAGTGAACACTGAAGCTTTCTTT
TRBV7-2	NA	TRBJ1-2	NA	CASSFATGYDGYTF	TGTGCCAGCAGCTTTGCGACAGGTTACGATGGCTACACCTTC
TRBV15	NA	TRBJ1-5	NA	CATSRDRGAGKGPHQPQHF	TGTGCCACCAGCAGAGATCGTGGGGCCGGAAAGGGTCCCCATCAGCCCCAGCATTTT
TRBV6-5	NA	TRBJ1-1	TRBD1	CASSPSTGGTEAFF	TGTGCCAGCAGTCCCTCGACAGGGGGCACTGAAGCTTTCTTT
TRBV7-2	NA	TRBJ1-2	TRBD1	CASSTPGQGALGYTF	TGTGCCAGCAGCACACCGGGACAGGGGGCTCTCGGCTACACCTTC
TRBV3-1/TRBV3-2	NA	TRBJ1-1	NA	CASSQERFMGRPEAFF	TGTGCCAGCAGCCAAGAACGGTTTATGGGGAGGCCTGAAGCTTTCTTT
TRBV5-5	NA	TRBJ2-7	TRBD2	CASSSGWGGGATEQYF	TGTGCCAGCAGCTCCGGATGGGGCGGGGGGGCCACCGAGCAGTACTTC
TRBV4-3	NA	TRBJ2-1	TRBD2	CASSQDWASGDNEQFF	TGCGCCAGCAGCCAAGATTGGGCTAGCGGGGACAATGAGCAGTTCTTC
TRBV6-5	NA	TRBJ1-3	TRBD1	CASSLGQNSGNTIYF	TGTGCCAGCAGCTTGGGACAGAACTCTGGAAACACCATATATTTT
TRBV4-1	NA	TRBJ2-7	TRBD1	CASSPAGTGAYYEQYF	TGCGCCAGCAGCCCAGCTGGGACAGGAGCCTACTACGAGCAGTACTTC
TRBV19	NA	TRBJ1-4	NA	CASSRQANEKLFF	TGTGCCAGTAGCCGACAGGCTAATGAAAAACTGTTTTTT
TRBV7-9	NA	TRBJ1-4	NA	CASGGIGATNEKLFF	TGTGCCAGCGGTGGAATAGGGGCAACTAATGAAAAACTGTTTTTT
TRBV18	NA	TRBJ1-1	NA	CASSPTTLNTEAFF	TGTGCCAGCTCACCGACAACTCTCAACACTGAAGCTTTCTTT
TRBV19	NA	TRBJ1-2	NA	CASSMTLIDYGYTF	TGTGCCAGTAGTATGACACTCATAGACTATGGCTACACCTTC
TRBV6-2/TRBV6-3	NA	TRBJ2-7	TRBD1	CASSIQGAYEQYF	TGTGCCAGCAGTATACAGGGGGCCTACGAGCAGTACTTC
TRBV3-1/TRBV3-2	NA	TRBJ1-5	TRBD1	CASSPKRGQLDNQPQHF	TGTGCCAGCAGCCCTAAACGGGGACAGTTGGACAATCAGCCCCAGCATTTT
TRBV9	few	TRBJ1-2	NA	CASSVGLAGYTF	TGTGCCAGCAGCGTAGGGCTTGCAGGCTACACCTTC
TRBV18	few	TRBJ1-6	NA	CASSPSGGISPLHF	TGTGCCAGCTCACCATCGGGGGGGATCTCACCCCTCCACTTT
TRBV9	NA	TRBJ2-3	NA	CASSGPQGNTQYF	TGTGCCAGCAGCGGCCCTCAGGGGAATACGCAGTATTTT
TRBV5-8	NA	TRBJ1-5	NA	CASSGGQNQPQHF	TGTGCCAGCTCCGGAGGGCAGAATCAGCCCCAGCATTTT
TRBV19	NA	TRBJ2-1	TRBD2	CASSIAAGGYEQFF	TGTGCCAGTAGTATAGCAGCGGGGGGTTATGAGCAGTTCTTC
TRBV10-1	NA	TRBJ1-5	NA	CASRRTPRDSNQPQHF	TGCGCCAGCAGGAGGACACCGAGAGATAGCAATCAGCCCCAGCATTTT
TRBV3-1/TRBV3-2	once	TRBJ2-2	TRBD1	CASSLGQGAFGELFF	TGTGCCAGCAGCCTCGGACAGGGAGCCTTCGGGGAGCTGTTTTTT
TRBV7-9	NA	TRBJ2-3	TRBD2	CASSWGGASTDTQYF	TGTGCCAGCAGCTGGGGAGGGGCCAGCACAGATACGCAGTATTTT
TRBV4-2	NA	TRBJ1-2	NA	CASSQVVSSNYGYTF	TGTGCCAGCAGCCAAGTCGTGAGTTCTAACTATGGCTACACCTTC
TRBV20-1	NA	TRBJ1-2	TRBD1	CSASRQGDGYTF	TGCAGTGCTAGTAGACAGGGGGATGGCTACACCTTC
TRBV6-5	once	TRBJ2-7	NA	CASSHAGDKGNEQYF	TGTGCCAGCAGTCACGCTGGGGACAAGGGGAACGAGCAGTACTTC
TRBV5-1	NA	TRBJ1-2	NA	CASRHGSGEGGYTF	TGCGCCAGCAGGCACGGGTCGGGAGAGGGTGGCTACACCTTC
TRBV2	NA	TRBJ2-5	TRBD1	CASSAGTGGRETQYF	TGTGCCAGCAGTGCCGGGACAGGGGGCCGGGAGACCCAGTACTTC
TRBV7-2	NA	TRBJ2-3	TRBD2	CASSPQRLADTQYF	TGTGCCAGCAGCCCCCAGAGACTAGCCGATACGCAGTATTTT
TRBV3-1/TRBV3-2	NA	TRBJ2-1	NA	CASSLPLNNEQFF	TGTGCCAGCAGCCTCCCTCTTAACAATGAGCAGTTCTTC
TRBV5-6	few	TRBJ1-1	NA	CASSLGQDWKAFF	TGTGCCAGCAGCTTGGGACAGGACTGGAAAGCTTTCTTT
TRBV3-1/TRBV3-2	NA	TRBJ2-7	NA	CASSQEPSGRLGYEQYF	TGTGCCAGCAGCCAAGAACCCTCCGGGAGATTAGGGTACGAGCAGTACTTC
TRBV18	NA	TRBJ1-5	NA	CASSPPGGDQPQHF	TGTGCCAGCTCACCACCAGGGGGGGATCAGCCCCAGCATTTT
TRBV7-2	NA	TRBJ1-4	NA	CASSSVLGGDEKLFF	TGTGCCAGCAGCTCCGTGTTGGGGGGGGATGAAAAACTGTTTTTT
TRBV7-8	many	TRBJ1-3	NA	CASSFFRGSGNTIYF	TGTGCCAGCAGCTTTTTCAGGGGCTCTGGAAACACCATATATTTT
TRBV10-3	NA	TRBJ2-7	TRBD1	CAISDSGGAGEQYF	TGTGCCATCAGTGACTCAGGGGGTGCGGGCGAGCAGTACTTC
TRBV9	once	TRBJ1-1	TRBD1	CASSAQGGGTEAFF	TGTGCCAGCAGCGCCCAGGGGGGCGGGACTGAAGCTTTCTTT